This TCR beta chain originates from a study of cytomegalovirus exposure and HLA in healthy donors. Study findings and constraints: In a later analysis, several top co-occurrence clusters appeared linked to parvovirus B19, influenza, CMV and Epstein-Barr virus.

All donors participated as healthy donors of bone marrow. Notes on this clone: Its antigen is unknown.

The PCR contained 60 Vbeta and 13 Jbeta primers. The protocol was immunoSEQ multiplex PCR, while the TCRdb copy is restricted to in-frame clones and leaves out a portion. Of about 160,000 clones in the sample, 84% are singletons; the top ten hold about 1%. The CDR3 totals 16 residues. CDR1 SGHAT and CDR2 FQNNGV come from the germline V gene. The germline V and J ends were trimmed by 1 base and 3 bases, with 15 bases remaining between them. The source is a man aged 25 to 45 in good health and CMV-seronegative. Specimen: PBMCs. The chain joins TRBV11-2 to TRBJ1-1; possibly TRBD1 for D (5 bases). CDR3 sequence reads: CASSLVRSGGDTEAFF. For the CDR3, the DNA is TGTGCCAGCAGCTTAGTGCGGTCGGGGGGGGACACTGAAGCTTTCTTT. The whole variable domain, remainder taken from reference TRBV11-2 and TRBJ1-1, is EAGVAQSPRYKIIEKRQSVAFWCNPISGHATLYWYQQILGQGPKLLIQFQNNGVVDDSQLPKDRFSAERLKGVDSTLKIQPAKLEDSAVYLCASSLVRSGGDTEAFFGQGTRLTVV.